This entry lists 2 T cell receptor beta chains sequenced from one sample in a study of blood T cells in healthy people across ages. A second PCR of 7 to 11 cycles used a sample-barcoded 5' primer and a J-beta primer mix. TCRdb ran MiXCR on the 5' RACE reads and lists one entry per CDR3 protein. This sample yields fewer than 900,000 distinct CDR3 sequences, of which approximately 43% are seen a single time; 20% to 25% belongs to the top ten. Source material: blood. Every receptor here comes from an older woman in good health.

The CDR3 DNA sequence: TGTGCCAACAGGAGGACAGGGTCAGATACGCAGTATTTT. It codes for CANRRTGSDTQYF. V is TRBV6-2 or TRBV6-3 and J is TRBJ2-3; 8 nucleotides match TRBD1. Germline CDR1 and CDR2: MNHEY and SVGEGT. This CDR3 contains 13 residues. After removal of 10 bases from V and 4 bases from J, the junction contained 7 bases not matched to a gene.

V and J are TRBV7-2 and TRBJ2-5, with TRBD1 matching over 9 bases. Germline V gene lookup returns CDR1 SGHTA and CDR2 FQGNSA. The CDR3 length is 13 residues. V shed 6 bases, J shed 5 bases, and the junction held 4 bases outside the gene matches. The CDR3 nucleotides are TGTGCCAGCAGACAGGGGGCGTATGAGACCCAGTACTTC. Encoded protein: CASRQGAYETQYF. The variable domain in full, completed from reference TRBV7-2 and TRBJ2-5, reads GAGVSQSPSNKVTEKGKDVELRCDPISGHTALYWYRQSLGQGLEFLIYFQGNSAPDKSGLPSDRFSAERTGGSVSTLTIQRTQQEDSAVYLCASRQGAYETQYFGPGTRLLVL.